The present entry profiles one TCR beta chain with its context. This clonotype came up many times. Its target antigen remains unknown. Qualities for individual bases were not recorded, and no much larger clone is one base off. The data derive from a study of T cell repertoires in cytomegalovirus infection (dated by TCRdb to the late 2010s). Some background on the complete study: Recently identified HLA-C-restricted CMV epitopes, whose presentation resists viral immunomodulation, were targeted by peptide stimulations together with well-studied HLA-B-restricted epitopes. Because public TCR beta signatures pointed to carriage of CMV infection together with the matching HLA type, the HLA type of each donor mattered for the analysis. What the study reported, not specific to this receptor: The ex vivo response was dominated by HLA-C-restricted CMV-specific TCR beta clonotypes, which also provided the single most frequent clonotype in two of eight donors. Cumulative frequency of public TCR beta family members discriminated carriers of CMV infection plus the relevant HLA type in this cohort and an independent approximately 350-donor cohort.

In the paper's terms, the treatment or condition label means: in vitro stimulation with specific CMV peptide epitopes to enrich CMV-specific T cells. Sequencing relied on an Illumina HiSeq 1500. The public reads were reanalyzed by TCRdb: fastp trimming at Q25, MiXCR alignment, in-frame beta chains only. For every CDR3 protein sequence, its rows merge into one entry that carries the most common genes and DNA. Present in this sample are approximately 270,000 distinct CDR3 sequences, roughly a fifth of which were seen just once. Under 25% of the sample goes to the ten largest clones. The material was cultured PBMCs, obtained from culture after CMV antigen stimulation. The sequence was obtained from a human donor in good health (CMV status not recorded). Some clones in this sample may be carry-over from other donors' samples.

The CDR3 region: CASSYLTGVGAKNIQYF. The bases are TGTGCCAGCAGCTACCTGACAGGGGTTGGAGCCAAAAACATTCAGTACTTC. The chain is assembled from TRBV7-9 and TRBJ2-4; TRBD1 agrees with 8 junctional bases. From its cysteine to its phenylalanine, the CDR3 spans 17 amino acids. This entry keeps only the CDR3 DNA: 51 bases, framed from base 1. CDR1 and CDR2 are read off the germline V gene (reference sequence) as SEHNR and FQNEAQ. Compared with germline, V lacks 4 bases and J lacks 0 bases; bases without a gene match: 8. With the rest looked up from the reference TRBV7-9 and TRBJ2-4 genes rather than sequenced, the full variable domain is DTGVSQNPRHKITKRGQNVTFRCDPISEHNRLYWYRQTLGQGPEFLTYFQNEAQLEKSRLLSDRFSAERPKGSFSTLEIQRTEQGDSAMYLCASSYLTGVGAKNIQYFGAGTRLSVL.